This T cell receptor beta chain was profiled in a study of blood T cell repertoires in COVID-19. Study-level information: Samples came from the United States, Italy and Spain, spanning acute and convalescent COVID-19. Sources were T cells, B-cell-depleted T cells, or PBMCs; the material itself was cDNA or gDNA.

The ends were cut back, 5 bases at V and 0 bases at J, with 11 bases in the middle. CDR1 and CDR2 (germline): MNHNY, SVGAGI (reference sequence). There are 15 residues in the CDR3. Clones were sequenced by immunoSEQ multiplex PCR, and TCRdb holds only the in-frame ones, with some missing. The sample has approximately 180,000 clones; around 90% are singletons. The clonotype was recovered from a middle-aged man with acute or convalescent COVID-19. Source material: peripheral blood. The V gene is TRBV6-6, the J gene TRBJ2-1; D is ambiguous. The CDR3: CASSQPLGSYNEQFF. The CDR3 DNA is TGTGCCAGCAGTCAGCCCCTTGGCTCCTACAATGAGCAGTTCTTC.